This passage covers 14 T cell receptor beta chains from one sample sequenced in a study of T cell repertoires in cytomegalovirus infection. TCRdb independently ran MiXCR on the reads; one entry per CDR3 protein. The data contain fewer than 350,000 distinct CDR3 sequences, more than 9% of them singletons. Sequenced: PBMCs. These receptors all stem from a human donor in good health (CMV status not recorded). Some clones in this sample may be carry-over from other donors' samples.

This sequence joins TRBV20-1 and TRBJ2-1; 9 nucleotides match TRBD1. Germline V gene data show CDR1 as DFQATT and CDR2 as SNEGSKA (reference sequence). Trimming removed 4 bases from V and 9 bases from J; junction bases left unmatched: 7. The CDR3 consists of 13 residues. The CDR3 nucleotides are TGCAGTGCTAAGGGACAGGGATTCAGTGAGCAGTTCTTC. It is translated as CSAKGQGFSEQFF.

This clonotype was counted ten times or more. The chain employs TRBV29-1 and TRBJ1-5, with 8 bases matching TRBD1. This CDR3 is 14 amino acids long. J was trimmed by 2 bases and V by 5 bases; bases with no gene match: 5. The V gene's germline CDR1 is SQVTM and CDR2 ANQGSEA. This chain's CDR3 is CSVQGAGGNQPQHF. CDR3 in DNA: TGCAGCGTTCAGGGGGCCGGCGGCAATCAGCCCCAGCATTTT.

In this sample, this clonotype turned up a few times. CDR3 sequence: CASSRHWNTEAFF. In DNA form, the CDR3 reads TGTGCCAGCAGCCGACACTGGAACACTGAAGCTTTCTTT. The chain uses TRBV7-9 and TRBJ1-1; D uncertain. V was shortened by 5 bases and J by 1 base, with 8 bases between the two germline ends. This CDR3 has 13 amino acids. Germline V gene data show CDR1 as SEHNR and CDR2 as FQNEAQ (reference sequence).

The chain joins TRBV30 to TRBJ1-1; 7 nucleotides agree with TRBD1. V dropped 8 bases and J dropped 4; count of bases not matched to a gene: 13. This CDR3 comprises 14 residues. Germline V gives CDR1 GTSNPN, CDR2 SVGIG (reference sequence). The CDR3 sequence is CAGTTGPGGTEAFF. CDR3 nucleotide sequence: TGTGCCGGGACCACGGGCCCAGGGGGCACTGAAGCTTTCTTT.

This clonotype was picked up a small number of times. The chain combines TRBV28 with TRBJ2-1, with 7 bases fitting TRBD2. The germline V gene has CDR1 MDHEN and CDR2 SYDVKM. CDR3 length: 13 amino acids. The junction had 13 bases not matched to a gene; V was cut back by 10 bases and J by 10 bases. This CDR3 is CAIKMGGVGEQFF. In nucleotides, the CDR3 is TGTGCCATCAAGATGGGGGGGGTCGGGGAGCAGTTCTTC.

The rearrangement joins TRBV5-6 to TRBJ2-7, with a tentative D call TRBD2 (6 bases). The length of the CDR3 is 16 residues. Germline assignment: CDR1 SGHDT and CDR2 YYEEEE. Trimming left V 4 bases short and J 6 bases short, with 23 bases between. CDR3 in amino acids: CASSPLAEGTTAEQYF. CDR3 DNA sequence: TGTGCCAGCAGCCCCCTGGCGGAGGGCACCACGGCCGAGCAGTACTTC.

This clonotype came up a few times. CDR3 region: CASRATSGGVGEQFF. The CDR3 DNA follows: TGTGCCAGCAGGGCGACTAGCGGGGGGGTTGGTGAGCAGTTCTTC. The chain recombines TRBV5-4 with TRBJ2-1; 14 bases are a match to TRBD2. The CDR3 runs to 15 residues. CDR1 is SGHNT, CDR2 YYREEE, per germline (reference sequence). V gave up 5 bases and J gave up 9 bases; unmatched junction bases: 7.

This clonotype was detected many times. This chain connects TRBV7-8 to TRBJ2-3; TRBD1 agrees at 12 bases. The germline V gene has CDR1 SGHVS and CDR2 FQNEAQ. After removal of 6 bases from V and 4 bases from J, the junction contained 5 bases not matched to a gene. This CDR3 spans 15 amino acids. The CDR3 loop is CASRPGQGAADTQYF. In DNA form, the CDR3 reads TGTGCCAGCAGACCGGGACAGGGGGCGGCAGATACGCAGTATTTT.

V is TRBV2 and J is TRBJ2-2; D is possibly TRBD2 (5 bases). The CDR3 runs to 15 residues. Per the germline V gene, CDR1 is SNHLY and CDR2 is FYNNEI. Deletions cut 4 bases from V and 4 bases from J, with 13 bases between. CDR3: CASSGLLAGTGELFF. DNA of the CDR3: TGTGCCAGCAGTGGGTTGCTAGCAGGCACCGGGGAGCTGTTTTTT.

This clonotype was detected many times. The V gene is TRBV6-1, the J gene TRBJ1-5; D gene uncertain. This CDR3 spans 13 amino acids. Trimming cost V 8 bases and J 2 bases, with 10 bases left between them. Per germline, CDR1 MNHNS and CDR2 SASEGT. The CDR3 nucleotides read TGTGCCAGCCTCAACGGAGGCAATCAGCCCCAGCATTTT. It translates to CASLNGGNQPQHF.

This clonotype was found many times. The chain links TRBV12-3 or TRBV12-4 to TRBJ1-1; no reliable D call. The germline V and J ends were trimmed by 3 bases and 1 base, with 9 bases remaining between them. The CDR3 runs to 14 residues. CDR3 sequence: CASSLAASNTEAFF. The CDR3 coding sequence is TGTGCCAGCAGTTTGGCGGCCTCGAACACTGAAGCTTTCTTT.

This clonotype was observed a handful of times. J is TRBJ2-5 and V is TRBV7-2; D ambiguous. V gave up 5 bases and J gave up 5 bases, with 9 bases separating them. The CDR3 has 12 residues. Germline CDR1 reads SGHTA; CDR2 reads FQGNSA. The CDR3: CASSPFEETQYF. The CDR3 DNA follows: TGTGCCAGCAGCCCTTTCGAGGAGACCCAGTACTTC.

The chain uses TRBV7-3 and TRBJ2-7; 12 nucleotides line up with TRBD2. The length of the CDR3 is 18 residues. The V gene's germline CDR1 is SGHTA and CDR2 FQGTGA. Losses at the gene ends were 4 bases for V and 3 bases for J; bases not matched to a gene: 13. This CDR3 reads CASSSRSSTSGSVYEQYF. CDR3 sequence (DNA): TGTGCCAGCAGCTCCCGCTCGTCGACTAGCGGGAGTGTCTACGAGCAGTACTTC. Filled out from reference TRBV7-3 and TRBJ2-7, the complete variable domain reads GAGVSQTPSNKVTEKGKYVELRCDPISGHTALYWYRQSLGQGPEFLIYFQGTGAADDSGLPNDRFFAVRPEGSVSTLKIQRTERGDSAVYLCASSSRSSTSGSVYEQYFGPGTRLTVT.

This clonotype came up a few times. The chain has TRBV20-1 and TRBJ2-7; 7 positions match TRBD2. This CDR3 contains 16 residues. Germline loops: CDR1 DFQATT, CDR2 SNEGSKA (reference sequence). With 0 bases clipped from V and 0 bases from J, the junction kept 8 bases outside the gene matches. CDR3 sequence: CSAREAPSGVSYEQYF. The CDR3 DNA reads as TGCAGTGCTAGAGAGGCCCCGAGCGGGGTCTCCTACGAGCAGTACTTC.